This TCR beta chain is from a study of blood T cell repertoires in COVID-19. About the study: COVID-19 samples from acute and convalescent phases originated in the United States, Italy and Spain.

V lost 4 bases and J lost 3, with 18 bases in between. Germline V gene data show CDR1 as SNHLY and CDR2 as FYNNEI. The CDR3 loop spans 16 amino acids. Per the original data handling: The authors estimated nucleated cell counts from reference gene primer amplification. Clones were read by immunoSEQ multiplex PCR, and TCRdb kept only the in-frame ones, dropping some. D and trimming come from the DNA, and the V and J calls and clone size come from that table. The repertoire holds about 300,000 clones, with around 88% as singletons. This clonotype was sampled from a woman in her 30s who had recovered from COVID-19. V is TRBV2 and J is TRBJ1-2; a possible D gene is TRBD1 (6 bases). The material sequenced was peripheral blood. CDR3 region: CASSAPNDRLDYGYTF. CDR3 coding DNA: TGTGCCAGCAGTGCACCAAACGACAGGTTAGACTATGGCTACACCTTC.